Following are 32 T cell receptor beta chains from one sample sequenced in a study of blood T cells in healthy people across ages. Primers used in a second PCR of roughly 7 to 12 cycles were a sample-barcoded 5' primer and a J-beta primer mix. TCRdb called the 5' RACE reads again in MiXCR, with one record for every CDR3 protein. The sample shows more than 1,000,000 distinct CDR3 sequences, 20% to 25% of them seen only once. These data also formed part of another study, on T cells of mothers and their children.

Sequencing input: blood. These receptors came from a girl aged 2 to 10 in good health.

Here the CDR3 DNA reads TGCAGTGCTAGCGGACTCCCCCCCATAGATACGCAGTATTTT. It yields the protein CSASGLPPIDTQYF. The genes are TRBV20-1 and TRBJ2-3; D might be TRBD2 (5 bases). This CDR3 comprises 14 residues. Germline assignment: CDR1 DFQATT and CDR2 SNEGSKA (reference sequence). V was shortened by 3 bases and J by 5 bases, with 15 bases between the two germline ends.

This clonotype has just a few counts. The V call is TRBV4-3, the J call TRBJ1-1; D remains unclear. With 1 base removed from V and 5 bases from J, the gap between germline ends came to 14 bases. The germline CDR1 and CDR2 sequences are LGHNA and YSLEER. The CDR3 is made up of 15 amino acids. The CDR3 is CASSQGIGVRTEAFF. For the CDR3, the DNA is TGCGCCAGCAGCCAAGGAATCGGGGTACGAACTGAAGCTTTCTTT.

This rearrangement joins TRBV20-1 to TRBJ2-7, with 13 bases fitting TRBD2. Germline V lookup: CDR1 DFQATT, CDR2 SNEGSKA (reference sequence). The CDR3 has 15 amino acids. Trimming cost V 0 bases and J 7 bases; bases outside gene matches: 6. The chain's CDR3 is CSARDRTSGSLEQYF. The CDR3 coding sequence is TGCAGTGCTAGAGATCGGACTAGCGGGAGTTTGGAGCAGTACTTC.

This rearrangement joins TRBV20-1 to TRBJ2-5; TRBD2 is a possible D gene (5 bases). The germline V and J ends were trimmed by 3 bases and 2 bases, with 10 bases remaining between them. Germline CDR1 is DFQATT and CDR2 is SNEGSKA (reference sequence). CDR3 length: 13 amino acids. DNA of the CDR3: TGCAGTGCTAGGCAGCGGAGTCAAGAGACCCAGTACTTC. Translating it yields CSARQRSQETQYF.

The table lists this clonotype with a few counts. This chain joins TRBV20-1 and TRBJ2-5; D might be TRBD2 (6 bases). This CDR3 comprises 14 residues. Germline loops: CDR1 DFQATT, CDR2 SNEGSKA (reference sequence). Trimming left V 6 bases short and J 1 base short, with 15 bases between. CDR3: CSAIRTGAQETQYF. The CDR3 bases are TGCAGTGCGATTCGGACGGGAGCCCAAGAGACCCAGTACTTC.

This rearrangement joins TRBV6-1 to TRBJ1-3, with D uncertain. CDR1 is MNHNS, CDR2 SASEGT, per germline. The V end was cut by 6 bases, the J end by 1 base, with 10 bases between. The CDR3 is 14 residues long. CDR3 protein: CASRNSISGNTIYF. CDR3 nucleotide sequence: TGTGCCAGCAGGAATTCAATATCTGGAAACACCATATATTTT.

The chain carries TRBV9 and TRBJ2-5; a possible D gene is TRBD1 (6 bases). CDR1 is SGDLS, CDR2 YYNGEE, per germline. This CDR3 has 13 residues. Trimming cost V 4 bases and J 5 bases, with 12 bases left between them. The DNA of the CDR3 is TGTGCCAGCAGCACTGGGGGCCCGGAGACCCAGTACTTC. Translation: CASSTGGPETQYF. Using reference TRBV9 and TRBJ2-5 for the parts outside the CDR3, the full variable domain is DSGVTQTPKHLITATGQRVTLRCSPRSGDLSVYWYQQSLDQGLQFLIQYYNGEERAKGNILERFSAQQFPDLHSELNLSSLELGDSALYFCASSTGGPETQYFGPGTRLLVL.

This clonotype was detected a few times. V usage is TRBV12-5 and J usage is TRBJ2-7; TRBD2 matches 11 bases. The CDR3 totals 22 residues. Germline CDR1 LGHNT, CDR2 FRNRAP. V trimming: 1 base; J trimming: 3 bases; junction bases outside the gene matches: 23. The chain's CDR3 is CASGLANPELAGAKREYYEQYF. CDR3 in DNA: TGTGCTAGTGGTTTGGCGAACCCAGAACTAGCGGGAGCCAAAAGAGAGTACTACGAGCAGTACTTC.

The table lists this clonotype with a few counts. The chain uses TRBV7-2 and TRBJ2-5; D unresolved. The DNA matches TRBJ2-1 better at its end, which makes the J call doubtful. Germline values: CDR1 SGHTA, CDR2 FQGNSA. The CDR3 is made up of 11 amino acids. Here the CDR3 DNA reads TGTGCCAGCAGCTTATTGGCCGGACAGTTCTTC. It specifies CASSLLAGQFF.

The DNA for the CDR3 is TGTGCCAGCAGTTTAGGGGCAGCCGCCACCTACTACGAGCAGTACTTC. Amino acids: CASSLGAAATYYEQYF. The chain links TRBV27 to TRBJ2-7, with TRBD1 as a possible D gene (5 bases). Germline V lookup: CDR1 MNHEY, CDR2 SMNVEV (reference sequence). The V end lost 2 bases, the J end lost 3 bases, and 17 bases lay between the germline ends. The length of the CDR3 is 16 residues.

This clonotype has a handful of counts. The chain is built from TRBV5-5 and TRBJ2-1, with D unclear. The germline CDR1 and CDR2 sequences are SGHKS and YYEKEE (reference sequence). V lost 0 bases and J lost 5, with 15 bases in between. The CDR3 extends over 16 amino acids. CDR3 nucleotides: TGTGCCAGCAGCTTGGCCCGGTGGAGTTCCCACAATGAGCAGTTCTTC. Translation: CASSLARWSSHNEQFF.

This clonotype turned up a few times. This chain links TRBV28 with TRBJ1-2; 7 bases are shared with TRBD1. This CDR3 is built from 15 residues. The V and J ends lost 1 base and 6 bases, in that order; junction bases with no gene match: 8. Germline loops: CDR1 MDHEN, CDR2 SYDVKM. The CDR3 DNA is TGTGCCAGCAGTTTATTATGGGGTGGACAGGATGGCTACACCTTC. As protein: CASSLLWGGQDGYTF.

Only a few counts were recorded for this clonotype. The V call is TRBV13, the J call TRBJ1-2; 8 bases fit TRBD1. With 6 bases clipped from V and 4 bases from J, the junction kept 7 bases outside the gene matches. This CDR3 is built from 14 residues. Germline CDR1 PRHDT, CDR2 FYEKMQ (reference sequence). The CDR3 nucleotides read TGTGCCAGCAGTCAAGATGGACAGGGCTATGGCTACACCTTC. Protein sequence: CASSQDGQGYGYTF.

The rearrangement joins TRBV7-9 to TRBJ2-5; 7 positions agree with TRBD2. Germline V gene lookup returns CDR1 SEHNR and CDR2 FQNEAQ (reference sequence). The CDR3 length is 16 residues. With V trimmed by 5 bases and J by 0 bases, 9 bases remained unmatched. Here the CDR3 DNA reads TGTGCCAGCAGCCGCAGCTCCGGGAGGTACCAAGAGACCCAGTACTTC. This codes for CASSRSSGRYQETQYF.

The sample holds a few counts of this clonotype. The V call is TRBV12-3 or TRBV12-4, the J call TRBJ2-5; possible D gene TRBD2, 6 bases. TRBJ2-7 explains the end of the DNA better; the J call may be wrong. The CDR3 runs 13 residues. CDR3 protein: CASTDGSSYEQYF. The DNA of the CDR3 is TGTGCCAGCACTGACGGGAGCTCCTACGAGCAGTACTTC.

V and J are TRBV12-3 or TRBV12-4 and TRBJ2-3; D remains unclear. V was pared by 5 bases and J by 6 bases, with 9 bases between. The CDR3 is 12 amino acids. CDR3 in DNA: TGTGCCAGCAGTGGGAATGGGGATACGCAGTATTTT. Its protein is CASSGNGDTQYF.

V and J are TRBV9 and TRBJ1-2, with a possible D match to TRBD1 (6 bases). Deletions cut 0 bases from V and 2 bases from J, with 14 bases between. Germline loops: CDR1 SGDLS, CDR2 YYNGEE. The CDR3 loop spans 16 amino acids. The CDR3 DNA reads TGTGCCAGCAGCGTAGGCTACCTTGGGGGCAACTATGGCTACACCTTC. Residues: CASSVGYLGGNYGYTF.

The chain carries TRBV28 and TRBJ1-2, with D possibly being TRBD1 (5 bases). Germline CDR1 MDHEN, CDR2 SYDVKM. V gave up 6 bases and J gave up 7 bases, with 18 bases separating them. The CDR3 consists of 14 residues. The DNA for the CDR3 is TGTGCCAGCAGCCCCTTGGAATTCGGGGGTGGCTACACCTTC. Amino acid sequence: CASSPLEFGGGYTF.

The V gene is TRBV28, the J gene TRBJ2-2; 7 positions agree with TRBD1. V shed 4 bases and J 2 bases; nucleotides not matched to a gene: 10. From germline, CDR1 is MDHEN and CDR2 SYDVKM. This CDR3 has 17 amino acids. The CDR3 loop is CASSSYRGSINTGELFF. CDR3 bases: TGTGCCAGCAGTTCGTACAGGGGATCCATAAACACCGGGGAGCTGTTTTTT.

The sample holds a few counts of this clonotype. The J gene is TRBJ1-1, the V gene TRBV28, with D unclear. Germline-derived CDR1 and CDR2 are MDHEN and SYDVKM. The V and J ends lost 4 bases and 11 bases respectively, with 11 bases between them. The CDR3 is made up of 11 amino acids. The CDR3 region is CASSSSPGAFF. The CDR3 DNA reads as TGTGCCAGCAGTTCGAGCCCCGGGGCTTTCTTT.

The chain links TRBV7-8 to TRBJ1-1, with D tentatively TRBD1 (5 bases). The germline CDR1 and CDR2 sequences are SGHVS and FQNEAQ. Trimming removed 5 bases from V and 4 bases from J, with 17 bases in between. CDR3 size: 15 residues. CDR3 region: CASSPSAGLSTEAFF. The CDR3 coding sequence is TGTGCCAGCAGCCCCTCAGCGGGGCTTAGCACTGAAGCTTTCTTT.

The J gene is TRBJ2-5, the V gene TRBV7-9; no clear D. The CDR3 is 16 residues long. V lost 1 base to trimming and J lost 0 bases, with 12 bases between them. Germline V gene lookup returns CDR1 SEHNR and CDR2 FQNEAQ (reference sequence). The CDR3 DNA is TGTGCCAGCAGCTTAGTGTTGGGCAAGTACCAAGAGACCCAGTACTTC. Protein sequence: CASSLVLGKYQETQYF. Using reference TRBV7-9 and TRBJ2-5 for the parts outside the CDR3, the full variable domain is DTGVSQNPRHKITKRGQNVTFRCDPISEHNRLYWYRQTLGQGPEFLTYFQNEAQLEKSRLLSDRFSAERPKGSFSTLEIQRTEQGDSAMYLCASSLVLGKYQETQYFGPGTRLLVL.

In its sample, this clonotype was seen a few times. The rearrangement joins TRBV10-3 to TRBJ2-3; D is perhaps TRBD1 or TRBD2 (5 bases each). Germline V gene data show CDR1 as ENHRY and CDR2 as SYGVKD. The V end lost 4 bases, the J end lost 0 bases, and 14 bases lay between the germline ends. The CDR3 has 16 amino acids. The CDR3 coding sequence is TGTGCCATCAGTGGGGACCGTACCCGTAGCACAGATACGCAGTATTTT. It is translated as CAISGDRTRSTDTQYF.

V gene TRBV24-1 combines with J gene TRBJ2-5; D gene uncertain. The CDR3 has 14 amino acids. Germline CDR1 KGHDR, CDR2 SFDVKD. V was cut by 3 bases and J by 3 bases, with 10 bases left in between. The chain's CDR3 is CATSDPEFEETQYF. In nucleotides, the CDR3 is TGTGCCACCAGTGATCCCGAGTTCGAAGAGACCCAGTACTTC.

The J gene is TRBJ1-3, the V gene TRBV4-3; D is uncertain. The germline CDR1 and CDR2 sequences are LGHNA and YSLEER. The CDR3 length is 17 residues. V lost 0 bases and J 0 bases, leaving 12 bases between the germline ends. CDR3 protein: CASSQDRVDASGNTIYF. The CDR3 DNA follows: TGCGCCAGCAGCCAAGATCGAGTGGACGCCTCTGGAAACACCATATATTTT.

The chain is built from TRBV5-4 and TRBJ2-6; no reliable D call. This CDR3 spans 16 amino acids. In germline, CDR1 is SGHNT, CDR2 YYREEE (reference sequence). The germline V and J ends were trimmed by 0 bases and 0 bases, with 7 bases remaining between them. CDR3 residues: CASSLEPISGANVLTF. The CDR3 nucleotides read TGTGCCAGCAGCTTGGAACCGATCTCTGGGGCCAACGTCCTGACTTTC. Based on the CDR3 plus reference TRBV5-4 and TRBJ2-6, the full variable domain is ETGVTQSPTHLIKTRGQQVTLRCSSQSGHNTVSWYQQALGQGPQFIFQYYREEENGRGNFPPRFSGLQFPNYSSELNVNALELDDSALYLCASSLEPISGANVLTFGAGSRLTVL.

The V call is TRBV9, the J call TRBJ1-3; tentatively, D is TRBD1 (5 bases). From germline, CDR1 is SGDLS and CDR2 YYNGEE. CDR3 length: 15 amino acids. Trimming shortened V by 3 bases and J by 1 base, and 11 bases separated the two germline ends. CDR3 amino acids: CASSASQVSGNTIYF. DNA of the CDR3: TGTGCCAGCAGCGCCTCACAGGTATCTGGAAACACCATATATTTT.

CDR3: CASSYSEIEVGGYTF. The CDR3 bases are TGTGCCAGCAGTTACTCGGAGATAGAAGTGGGAGGCTACACCTTC. The V gene is TRBV6-5, the J gene TRBJ1-2; D is unresolved. CDR1 is MNHEY, CDR2 SVGAGI, per germline. With 0 bases removed from V and 8 bases from J, the gap between germline ends came to 16 bases. This CDR3 spans 15 amino acids.

This chain uses TRBV6-1 with TRBJ1-1; D gene unclear. The CDR3 spans 13 residues. CDR1 and CDR2 (germline): MNHNS, SASEGT. The V and J ends lost 5 bases and 6 bases respectively, with 13 bases between them. CDR3 protein: CASSLGSLPEAFF. The CDR3 coding sequence is TGTGCCAGCAGTCTAGGGTCCCTACCTGAAGCTTTCTTT.

The gene calls are TRBV12-3 or TRBV12-4 and TRBJ1-4; unclear D gene. This CDR3 has 17 residues. The V and J ends lost 3 bases and 4 bases respectively, with 18 bases between them. This CDR3 reads CASSFVSSGLDNEKLFF. The CDR3 DNA reads TGTGCCAGCAGTTTTGTATCGAGTGGACTGGATAATGAAAAACTGTTTTTT.

The chain couples TRBV4-1 to TRBJ2-3, with 9 bases lining up with TRBD2. The CDR3 sequence is 16 residues long. J lost 6 bases, V lost 3 bases, and 10 bases had no gene match. Germline V lookup: CDR1 MGHRA, CDR2 YSYEKL. The CDR3 sequence is CASSHPGAGGTDTQYF. CDR3 nucleotides: TGCGCCAGCAGCCACCCAGGGGCGGGGGGGACCGATACGCAGTATTTT.

The sample holds a few counts of this clonotype. V gene TRBV27 combines with J gene TRBJ2-5; D is unclear. The J call is uncertain, as TRBJ2-7 better fits the DNA end. The germline V gene has CDR1 MNHEY and CDR2 SMNVEV (reference sequence). There are 12 residues in the CDR3. The chain's CDR3 is CASSSSYGEQYF. The CDR3 coding sequence is TGTGCCAGCAGTTCGAGTTATGGCGAGCAGTACTTC.